This T cell receptor (beta chain) is drawn from a study of identical twins. MiXCR was run by TCRdb on the 5' RACE reads, yielding one entry per CDR3 protein. The sample comprises more than 200,000 distinct CDR3 sequences, around 9.6% of which are singletons, and around 5.1% rests with the top ten. All donors were healthy Caucasians. This clonotype was detected ten times or more. This clonotype originated in a woman younger than 30 in good health. The sequenced sample was memory (CD45RO+) T cells sorted from blood.

The CDR3 sequence: CSVVPSQETQYF. The CDR3 DNA is TGCAGCGTTGTGCCCAGCCAAGAGACCCAGTACTTC. The V gene is TRBV29-1, the J gene TRBJ2-5, with D unresolved. Trimming removed 4 bases from V and 1 base from J, with 7 bases in between. The length of the CDR3 is 12 residues. CDR1 and CDR2 from the germline V gene are SQVTM and ANQGSEA.